This T cell receptor beta chain is drawn from a study of regulatory T cells in long-lasting Graves disease. Per germline, CDR1 LNHDA and CDR2 SQIVND (reference sequence). This CDR3 is 13 amino acids long. The trim removed 7 bases at V and 5 bases at J, leaving 6 bases unmatched. Arm-PCR of CDR3 regions and iRepertoire HTBI primers were the basis on which TCR beta libraries were built. From the multiplex PCR reads, TCRdb called clonotypes with MiXCR, one entry per CDR3 protein. The table includes about 460,000 distinct CDR3 sequences, around a fifth detected once. In this sample, this clonotype turned up a few times. The time point denotes: persistent/refractory GD, antithyroid drugs over 5 years with positive TRAb. RNA isolated from PBMCs was used to make the TCR library. Diagnosing Graves' disease relied on the American Thyroid Association guidelines.

This receptor was obtained from a female donor with Graves disease. The starting material was peripheral blood mononuclear cells (PBMCs), obtained when the disease was refractory, from a patient treated with antithyroid drugs. This rearrangement joins TRBV19 to TRBJ2-5, with TRBD1 matching 8 bases. Here the CDR3 reads CASNFGQGETQYF. The CDR3 nucleotides are TGTGCCAGTAACTTCGGACAGGGCGAGACCCAGTACTTC.